This T cell receptor beta chain was profiled in a study of CD8 T cells in ankylosing spondylitis. Germline V CDR1 and CDR2: LGHDT, YNNKEL (reference sequence). CDR3 length equals 11 residues. V was shortened by 1 base and J by 10 bases, with 7 bases between the two germline ends. Study-wide results and limits: Prior work had noted some motif variants in reactive arthritis blood and synovial fluid. The disease-linked clones had a CD8+ phenotype and low blood frequencies. Typical of ankylosing spondylitis blood, it appeared, was a TCR beta motif of eight highly homologous variants. Reportedly, disease-linked clones are significantly enriched in ankylosing spondylitis patients' matched synovial fluid.

This clonotype was recorded a few times. Its antigen is undetermined. A quantitative 5'-RACE method, one with molecular barcodes, was used to make TCR beta libraries. In TCRdb, the 5' RACE reads were re-called with MiXCR into one record per CDR3 protein. The table lists roughly 670,000 distinct CDR3 sequences, around 20% of them singletons. This sequence joins TRBV3-1 and TRBJ1-2; TRBD1 is a possible D gene (5 bases). This receptor was obtained from a male donor with ankylosing spondylitis. Sequences were obtained from blood, either unsorted or a sorted T cell fraction (not recorded which). The CDR3 DNA follows: TGTGCCAGCAGCCAAGCGGGGGACTACACCTTC. Protein sequence: CASSQAGDYTF.